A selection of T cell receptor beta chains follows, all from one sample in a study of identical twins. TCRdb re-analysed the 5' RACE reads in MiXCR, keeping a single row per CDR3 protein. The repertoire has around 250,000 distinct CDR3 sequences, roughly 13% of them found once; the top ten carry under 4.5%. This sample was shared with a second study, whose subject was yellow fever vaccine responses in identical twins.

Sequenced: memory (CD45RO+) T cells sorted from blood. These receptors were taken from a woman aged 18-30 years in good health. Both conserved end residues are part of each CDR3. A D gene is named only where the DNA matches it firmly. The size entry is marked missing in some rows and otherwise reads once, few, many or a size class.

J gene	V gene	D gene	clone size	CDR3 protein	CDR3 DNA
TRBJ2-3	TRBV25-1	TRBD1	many	CASRSRDRGLTDTQYF	TGTGCCAGCAGATCCCGGGACAGGGGCCTCACAGATACGCAGTATTTT
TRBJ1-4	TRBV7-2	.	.	CASSFSGDLYEKLFF	TGTGCCAGCAGCTTCTCCGGGGACTTGTATGAAAAACTGTTTTTT
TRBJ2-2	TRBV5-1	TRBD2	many	CASSVGTSGSGTGELFF	TGCGCCAGCAGCGTCGGGACTAGCGGGAGCGGCACCGGGGAGCTGTTTTTT
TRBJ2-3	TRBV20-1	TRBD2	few	CSAREVSGDTQYF	TGCAGTGCTAGGGAGGTTAGCGGGGATACGCAGTATTTT
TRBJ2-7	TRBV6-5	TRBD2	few	CASSYSTSDAYEQYF	TGTGCCAGCAGTTACTCGACTAGCGACGCCTACGAGCAGTACTTC
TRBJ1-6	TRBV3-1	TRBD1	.	CASNRGDYNSPLHF	TGTGCCAGCAACAGGGGGGACTATAATTCACCCCTCCACTTT
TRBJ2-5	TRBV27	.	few	CASSLEAGSIQSAQYF	TGTGCCAGCAGTTTAGAGGCAGGGTCCATCCAGAGCGCCCAGTACTTC
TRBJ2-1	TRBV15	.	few	CATSIADSYNEQFF	TGTGCCACCAGCATAGCGGACTCCTACAATGAGCAGTTCTTC
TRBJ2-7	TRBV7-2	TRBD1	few	CASSVTGQAYEQYF	TGTGCCAGCAGCGTAACGGGACAGGCGTACGAGCAGTACTTC
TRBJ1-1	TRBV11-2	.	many	CASSLPPGQNTEAFF	TGTGCCAGCAGCTTGCCTCCGGGACAGAACACTGAAGCTTTCTTT
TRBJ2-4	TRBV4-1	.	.	CASSQDLGSKNIQYF	TGCGCCAGCAGCCAAGATCTGGGTTCCAAAAACATTCAGTACTTC
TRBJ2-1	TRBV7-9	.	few	CASSLAQAGEQFF	TGTGCCAGCAGCTTAGCGCAGGCGGGTGAGCAGTTCTTC
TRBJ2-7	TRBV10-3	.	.	CATRNAGYEQYF	TGTGCCACCCGAAACGCCGGGTACGAGCAGTACTTC
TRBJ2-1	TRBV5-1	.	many	CASSLWEYNEQFF	TGCGCCAGCAGCTTGTGGGAATACAATGAGCAGTTCTTC
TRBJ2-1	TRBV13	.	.	CASSLADRSTDEQFF	TGTGCCAGCAGCTTAGCAGATCGTAGCACGGATGAGCAGTTCTTC
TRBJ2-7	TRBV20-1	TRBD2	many	CSALSASGGFSYEQYF	TGCAGTGCTTTATCAGCTAGCGGGGGGTTCTCCTACGAGCAGTACTTC
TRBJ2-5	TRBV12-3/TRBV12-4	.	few	CASRTTRGTETQYF	TGTGCCAGCAGGACTACTAGGGGGACGGAGACCCAGTACTTC